The 19 T cell receptor beta chains below come from one sample, sequenced in a study of cytomegalovirus exposure and HLA in healthy donors. PCR involved 60 Vbeta and 13 Jbeta primers. Assay: immunoSEQ multiplex PCR; the TCRdb copy retains only in-frame clones and omits some. The table lists around 140,000 clones, roughly three quarters of them singletons. Sequencing was carried out using PBMCs. The receptors originated from a female donor in good health and CMV-seronegative.

There are a few counts of this clone. This chain uses TRBV7-3 with TRBJ1-3, with 7 bases matching TRBD1. J gave up 4 bases and V 3 bases, and 9 bases lay outside the gene matches. The CDR3 has 16 amino acids. Germline CDR1 and CDR2: SGHTA and FQGTGA. DNA of the CDR3: TGTGCCAGCAGCTTGACAGGGAAACAATCGGGAAACACCATATATTTT. Translated: CASSLTGKQSGNTIYF.

The rearrangement uses TRBV6-5 and TRBJ2-7; D is undetermined. V was clipped by 2 bases and J by 3 bases, with 8 bases between them. The CDR3 extends over 13 amino acids. From germline, CDR1 is MNHEY and CDR2 SVGAGI. CDR3 loop: CASSYDSYYEQYF. The CDR3 nucleotides are TGTGCCAGCAGTTACGATTCCTACTACGAGCAGTACTTC.

Only a few counts were recorded for this clone. The CDR3 DNA reads TGTGCCAGCAGTATGACAGGGATCGAGCAGTACTTC. Translating gives CASSMTGIEQYF. This chain uses TRBV6-5 with TRBJ2-7; 7 nucleotides line up with TRBD1. V shed 5 bases and J 6 bases; nucleotides not matched to a gene: 4. CDR3 length: 12 amino acids. Germline V gene data show CDR1 as MNHEY and CDR2 as SVGAGI.

In this sample, this clone turned up a few times. The V gene is TRBV29-1, the J gene TRBJ1-2, with D unresolved. V was clipped by 7 bases and J by 13 bases, with 19 bases between them. The length of the CDR3 is 11 residues. CDR1 and CDR2 (germline): SQVTM, ANQGSEA. This CDR3 reads CSAAAWEGSTF. For the CDR3, the DNA is TGCAGCGCTGCAGCTTGGGAGGGAAGCACCTTC.

This chain joins TRBV2 and TRBJ2-7; D is possibly TRBD1 (5 bases). The CDR3 is 14 residues long. Germline-derived CDR1 and CDR2 are SNHLY and FYNNEI. Trimming removed 6 bases at V and 1 base at J, with 13 bases between. The CDR3 coding sequence is TGTGCCAGCAGAGGCCTGGACAAGTCCTACGAGCAGTACTTC. Translating it yields CASRGLDKSYEQYF.

This chain uses TRBV28 with TRBJ2-1, with a possible D match to TRBD1 (6 bases). Looked up from germline, CDR1 is MDHEN and CDR2 is SYDVKM. The CDR3 is 15 amino acids. V gave up 1 base and J gave up 6 bases, with 13 bases separating them. CDR3 sequence (DNA): TGTGCCAGCAGTTTATTGGGCCAGGGGAGCAATGAGCAGTTCTTC. Translated, it gives CASSLLGQGSNEQFF.

The J gene is TRBJ2-1, the V gene TRBV18, with TRBD1 matching 10 bases. Germline loops: CDR1 KGHSH, CDR2 LQKENI. The CDR3 is 15 residues long. J was trimmed by 4 bases and V by 2 bases; bases with no gene match: 2. The CDR3 loop is CASSPRTGGYNEQFF. The CDR3 nucleotides read TGTGCCAGCTCACCAAGGACAGGGGGGTACAATGAGCAGTTCTTC.

There are a few counts of this clone. The chain couples TRBV28 to TRBJ2-7, with 9 bases that match TRBD2. This CDR3 comprises 15 residues. CDR1 MDHEN and CDR2 SYDVKM come from the germline V gene. The junction had 4 bases not matched to a gene; V was cut back by 4 bases and J by 0 bases. The CDR3 coding sequence is TGTGCCAGCAGTTCTCCGGGACTAGCCTCCTACGAGCAGTACTTC. Its protein is CASSSPGLASYEQYF.

In its sample, this clone was seen once. Other nucleotide sequences in the sample specify the same CDR3. The chain joins TRBV4-2 to TRBJ1-6; D gene uncertain. Germline V gene data show CDR1 as LGHNA and CDR2 as YNFKEQ. The V and J ends lost 1 base and 12 bases respectively, with 16 bases between them. CDR3 length equals 15 residues. The CDR3, as DNA: TGTGCCAGCAGCCAAGCGCCGTTCGGGATAGTACCCCTCCACTTT. Its translation: CASSQAPFGIVPLHF.

This chain connects TRBV6-5 to TRBJ2-7, with D possibly TRBD2 on 5 matching bases. The CDR3 has 14 amino acids. In germline, CDR1 is MNHEY, CDR2 SVGAGI. Trimming pared 8 bases from V and 1 base from J, leaving 15 bases between. This chain's CDR3 is CASARGSLSYEQYF. CDR3 coding DNA: TGTGCCAGCGCTCGGGGTTCATTGTCCTACGAGCAGTACTTC.

The V gene is TRBV7-2, the J gene TRBJ2-1; 9 bases map to TRBD2. J lost 7 bases, V lost 1 base, and 2 bases had no gene match. The germline gives CDR1 SGHTA, CDR2 FQGNSA. CDR3 length: 14 residues. The CDR3 loop reads CASSLGTSVNEQFF. The CDR3 coding sequence is TGTGCCAGCAGCTTAGGGACTAGCGTTAATGAGCAGTTCTTC.

Regarding this clone: Other DNA sequences in this sample translate to the same CDR3. The V call is TRBV5-1, the J call TRBJ2-2; D may be TRBD1 (5 bases). The V end lost 8 bases, the J end lost 2 bases, and 22 bases lay between the germline ends. Germline V gives CDR1 SGHRS, CDR2 YFSETQ. The length of the CDR3 is 17 residues. CDR3 in amino acids: CASSPPPPGHNTGELFF. CDR3 DNA: TGCGCCAGTAGCCCACCCCCCCCCGGACATAACACCGGGGAGCTGTTTTTT.

The J gene is TRBJ2-5, the V gene TRBV6-1; 7 positions agree with TRBD1. The CDR3 consists of 15 residues. Germline assignment: CDR1 MNHNS and CDR2 SASEGT. After removal of 5 bases from V and 0 bases from J, the junction contained 6 bases not matched to a gene. The CDR3 loop is CASSRTGNDQETQYF. CDR3 in DNA: TGTGCCAGCAGTCGGACAGGTAACGACCAAGAGACCCAGTACTTC.

The V and J genes are TRBV6-5 and TRBJ2-5; D is possibly TRBD2 (5 bases). The CDR3 covers 13 residues. Between the trimmed V and J ends, which lost 5 bases and 5 bases, there was a span of 12 bases. Germline V gene lookup returns CDR1 MNHEY and CDR2 SVGAGI. The CDR3 is CASSPLVAETQYF. Here the CDR3 DNA reads TGTGCCAGCAGTCCACTAGTTGCGGAGACCCAGTACTTC.

This chain links TRBV27 with TRBJ2-5; TRBD2 agrees at 8 bases. The V and J ends lost 8 bases and 4 bases, in that order; junction bases with no gene match: 12. The CDR3 covers 15 residues. Germline loops: CDR1 MNHEY, CDR2 SMNVEV (reference sequence). The CDR3: CASGSSGSVSETQYF. The CDR3 DNA reads as TGTGCCAGCGGGTCTAGCGGGTCAGTTTCAGAGACCCAGTACTTC.

The CDR3 reads CASSLSNPIRGQYF. CDR3 nucleotides: TGTGCCAGCAGTTTATCCAACCCAATAAGGGGGCAGTACTTC. The chain is built from TRBV27 and TRBJ2-7, with a weak D call TRBD1 (5 bases). Trimming cost V 0 bases and J 9 bases, with 15 bases left between them. CDR3 size: 14 residues. Germline V CDR1 and CDR2: MNHEY, SMNVEV (reference sequence).

This clone turned up a few times. This chain connects TRBV28 to TRBJ1-1; 7 bases fit TRBD1. The CDR3 totals 16 residues. Trimming took 6 bases from V and 1 from J; bases not matched to a gene: 11. The germline V gene encodes CDR1 MDHEN and CDR2 SYDVKM. The CDR3 region is CASRPGQALWNTEAFF. CDR3 DNA sequence: TGTGCCAGCAGGCCAGGACAGGCCCTATGGAACACTGAAGCTTTCTTT.

The chain has TRBV27 and TRBJ2-7, with D perhaps TRBD2 (6 bases). Trimming took off 4 bases at V and 2 bases at J, with 21 bases between the two ends. Germline V gives CDR1 MNHEY, CDR2 SMNVEV (reference sequence). This CDR3 is 17 amino acids long. CDR3 sequence: CASSSKGPGLMTYEQYF. The CDR3 nucleotides are TGTGCCAGCAGTTCAAAAGGGCCGGGACTCATGACCTACGAGCAGTACTTC.

The chain uses TRBV5-1 and TRBJ1-1, with TRBD1 matching over 9 bases. CDR3 length: 14 residues. V was clipped by 4 bases and J by 5 bases; unmatched bases: 6. Germline-derived CDR1 and CDR2 are SGHRS and YFSETQ. The CDR3 loop reads CASSLRQGETEAFF. The CDR3 DNA sequence: TGCGCCAGCAGCCTTAGACAGGGGGAAACTGAAGCTTTCTTT.